The following is a T cell receptor beta chain sequence with its context. Trimming stripped 2 bases from V and 7 bases from J, with 14 bases between. The CDR3 runs 14 residues. The germline V gene encodes CDR1 LGHDT and CDR2 YNNKEL (reference sequence). Original handling: The authors estimated nucleated cell counts from reference gene primer amplification. This table comes from immunoSEQ multiplex PCR, and its TCRdb copy is limited to in-frame clones, with some not included. V, J and clone size are taken as reported in that table, and D and trimming were inferred from the DNA itself. The sample contains around 70,000 clones, around 82% of which appear only once. The sample is drawn from a study of blood T cell repertoires in COVID-19. For the study at large: COVID-19 samples, acute and convalescent, were from the United States, Italy and Spain. From T cells, B-cell-depleted T cells, or PBMCs came the material, which was cDNA or gDNA.

The TCR sequence derives from a man in his 60s with acute or convalescent COVID-19. Sequences were obtained from peripheral blood. J is TRBJ1-2 and V is TRBV3-1 (or the pseudogene TRBV3-2), with D tentatively TRBD1 (6 bases). The CDR3 sequence is CASSQNRVSAGYTF. CDR3 nucleotides: TGTGCCAGCAGCCAAAACAGGGTATCGGCTGGCTACACCTTC.